The rows below give T cell receptor beta chains drawn from one sample of a study of identical twins. MiXCR, applied by TCRdb to the 5' RACE reads, yields one record per CDR3 protein. The repertoire holds roughly 720,000 distinct CDR3 sequences, with 15% to 20% as singletons. These records were also assigned to another study, of T cells expressing NK-cell markers.

The sequenced material came from PBMCs. Receptor source: a woman aged 18 to 35 in good health. The CDR3 runs from the conserved cysteine through the conserved F or W. Each record gives: V gene, J gene, CDR3 protein.

V gene: TRBV11-2
J gene: TRBJ2-7
CDR3 protein: CASSLDIHRGYEQYF

V gene: TRBV5-1
J gene: TRBJ2-3
CDR3 protein: CASSQTGTGADTQYF

V gene: TRBV2
J gene: TRBJ2-7
CDR3 protein: CASRDRFSSYEQYF

V gene: TRBV6-5
J gene: TRBJ2-5
CDR3 protein: CASSSPKTSGGPETQYF

V gene: TRBV7-9
J gene: TRBJ2-5
CDR3 protein: CASSLGVLAGKETQYF

V gene: TRBV6-1
J gene: TRBJ2-2
CDR3 protein: CASSRTSGGVGELFF

V gene: TRBV12-3/TRBV12-4
J gene: TRBJ2-7
CDR3 protein: CASGVGDEQYF

V gene: TRBV14
J gene: TRBJ2-6
CDR3 protein: CASSQPHLGANVLTF

V gene: TRBV6-5
J gene: TRBJ1-2
CDR3 protein: CASSYSAASPNYGYTF

V gene: TRBV20-1
J gene: TRBJ1-1
CDR3 protein: CSARYGAMNTEAFF

V gene: TRBV10-3
J gene: TRBJ1-5
CDR3 protein: CAISEGFSNQPQHF

V gene: TRBV2
J gene: TRBJ2-3
CDR3 protein: CASMGGTADTQYF

V gene: TRBV7-2
J gene: TRBJ2-1
CDR3 protein: CASSPGLASIEQFF

V gene: TRBV5-4
J gene: TRBJ2-2
CDR3 protein: CATGLSNTGELFF

V gene: TRBV29-1
J gene: TRBJ2-5
CDR3 protein: CSLRAGETQYF

V gene: TRBV11-2
J gene: TRBJ2-7
CDR3 protein: CASSLERTAEQYF

V gene: TRBV15
J gene: TRBJ2-7
CDR3 protein: CATSRGSGAAREQYF

V gene: TRBV7-7
J gene: TRBJ2-5
CDR3 protein: CASSLEPSGRSQTQYF

V gene: TRBV6-5
J gene: TRBJ1-1
CDR3 protein: CASSYSPTMNTEAFF

V gene: TRBV11-3
J gene: TRBJ2-5
CDR3 protein: CASSLRGSEQETQYF

V gene: TRBV6-2/TRBV6-3
J gene: TRBJ2-2
CDR3 protein: CASSRGLSRRFGELFF

V gene: TRBV20-1
J gene: TRBJ1-5
CDR3 protein: CSARAGQGVQPQHF

V gene: TRBV2
J gene: TRBJ2-2
CDR3 protein: CASRAGTSDSNTGELFF

V gene: TRBV10-3
J gene: TRBJ2-1
CDR3 protein: CAISERVAGTNEQFF

V gene: TRBV10-2
J gene: TRBJ1-6
CDR3 protein: CASTSGQVHSPLHF

V gene: TRBV11-2
J gene: TRBJ2-7
CDR3 protein: CASSTPGGEQYF